A selection of T cell receptor beta chains follows, all from one sample in a study of T cell responses to AZD1222 COVID-19 vaccine. Sequencing was performed with immunoSEQ multiplex PCR; in TCRdb, only in-frame clones are kept and a portion is missing. The sample consists of approximately 100,000 clones, about 90% of them appearing once. The sample was peripheral blood, taken 28 days after the second AZD1222 dose. The source of these receptors is an adult who received the AZD1222 COVID-19 vaccine. Each CDR3 is given with its conserved first and last residue. A D gene is named only where the DNA matches it firmly. Only some rows state a clone size, as once, few, many or a class for expanded clones.

cdr3_nt cdr3_aa j_call clone_size v_call d_call
TGTGCCAGCAGTGAATTACTGAGCACAGATACGCAGTATTTT CASSELLSTDTQYF TRBJ2-3 - TRBV6-1 -
TGTGCCAGCAGTTATGGGACAGGGGGCGGCAATGAGCAGTTCTTC CASSYGTGGGNEQFF TRBJ2-1 - TRBV6-2/TRBV6-3 TRBD1
TGTGCCAGCAGTTTAACGGGAGGGCTGTATGGCTACACCTTC CASSLTGGLYGYTF TRBJ1-2 few TRBV28 -
TGTGCCAGCAGCTTAGTACAGGGGGTAACCGGGGAGCTGTTTTTT CASSLVQGVTGELFF TRBJ2-2 - TRBV11-2 TRBD1
TGCGCCAGCAGCCAAGTCCCAGAGAAGAACACTGAAGCTTTCTTT CASSQVPEKNTEAFF TRBJ1-1 - TRBV4-1 -
TGTGCCACCAGCAGAGGCCAGGGCTATGGCTACACCTTC CATSRGQGYGYTF TRBJ1-2 - TRBV15 -
TGTGCCAGTAGTATTGAAAGAGGAGAGCAGTACTTC CASSIERGEQYF TRBJ2-7 - TRBV19 -
TGTGCCTGGAGTGGAAACGGACTTGGGACCCAGTACTTC CAWSGNGLGTQYF TRBJ2-5 - TRBV30 -
TGCGCCAGCAGCCAAAGTAGAGCGAACACTGAAGCTTTCTTT CASSQSRANTEAFF TRBJ1-1 once TRBV4-3 -
TGTGCCAGCAGCCAAGAGGAGGGGAGCTCCTACGAGCAGTACTTC CASSQEEGSSYEQYF TRBJ2-7 - TRBV4-2 -
TGTGCCAGCGAGAGCACCCTAGGGGCCAAAAACATTCAGTACTTC CASESTLGAKNIQYF TRBJ2-4 - TRBV19 -
TGTGCCAGCAGTACCTACTCCGGGACTAGAAATCGTGAGCAGTTCTTC CASSTYSGTRNREQFF TRBJ2-1 - TRBV28 TRBD2
TGCGCCAGCAGCTTAACCCCGGGTATGGAGCAGTACTTC CASSLTPGMEQYF TRBJ2-7 once TRBV5-1 -
TGTGCCAGCAGCTTACGGGGTCTACGGACAGATACGCAGTATTTT CASSLRGLRTDTQYF TRBJ2-3 - TRBV7-2 -
TGTGCCAGCTCACAAAAACAACAGGGGAATGGCTACACCTTC CASSQKQQGNGYTF TRBJ1-2 - TRBV18 TRBD1
TGTGCCATCCGGGACAGGGATAAAGGAGAAACCGGGGAGCTGTTTTTT CAIRDRDKGETGELFF TRBJ2-2 - TRBV10-3 TRBD1
TGCGCCAGCCAGGAATTGGGGGCCACGTTCACTGAAGCTTTCTTT CASQELGATFTEAFF TRBJ1-1 - TRBV5-1 -
TGTGCCAGCAGCATCACTGCAGGGGCAGATAATGGCTACACCTTC CASSITAGADNGYTF TRBJ1-2 - TRBV6-5 -
TGTGCCAGCAGCTTAGCGGGACTCCAGAACACTGAAGCTTTCTTT CASSLAGLQNTEAFF TRBJ1-1 - TRBV7-2 -
TGTGCCAGTAGTACTCCTCGTCGAGCGGGAGGTGGGGAGCTGTTTTTT CASSTPRRAGGGELFF TRBJ2-2 - TRBV19 TRBD2
TGTGCCAGCAGCCCCCAACTAGCGGGAGGGCATGGGCTGTTTTTT CASSPQLAGGHGLFF TRBJ2-2 - TRBV9 TRBD2
TGTGCCAGCACTACCAGGCAGGGGGCTAACAATGAGCAGTTCTTC CASTTRQGANNEQFF TRBJ2-1 few TRBV18 TRBD1
TGTGCCAGCAGTACTGGACTAGCGGGAGGGCCGGATGAGCAGTTCTTC CASSTGLAGGPDEQFF TRBJ2-1 - TRBV28 TRBD2
TGTGCCAGCAGCCTCCCCAGGACTAGCGACAACTACGAGCAGTACTTC CASSLPRTSDNYEQYF TRBJ2-7 - TRBV11-2 TRBD2
TGTGCCAGCTCCAACAAGGGTCACAATCAGCCCCAGCATTTT CASSNKGHNQPQHF TRBJ1-5 - TRBV19 -
TGTGCCAGCAGTTCAACAGGGAGTGTCCTACTCGAGCAGTACTTC CASSSTGSVLLEQYF TRBJ2-7 - TRBV28 -
TGTGCCAGCAGCATCTCCCCGGGACAGGCGATCAATGAGCAGTTCTTC CASSISPGQAINEQFF TRBJ2-1 - TRBV5-4 TRBD1
TGTGCCAGCAGTTGGGGACAGGGGTCCTACGAGCAGTACTTC CASSWGQGSYEQYF TRBJ2-7 - TRBV5-5 TRBD1
TGCAGCGTTGGCACAGACTCCGAGCAGTACTTC CSVGTDSEQYF TRBJ2-7 few TRBV29-1 -
TGCGGAGGGTTATTACAAGAGACCCAGTACTTC CGGLLQETQYF TRBJ2-5 - TRBV20-1 -
TGCGCCAGCAGCCCGGACAGACCCTCCTACAATGAGCAGTTCTTC CASSPDRPSYNEQFF TRBJ2-1 - TRBV5-1 -
TGTGCCAGCAGTTTTAGTCGATACACCGGGGAGCTGTTTTTT CASSFSRYTGELFF TRBJ2-2 - TRBV27 -
TGTGCCATCAGTGAAAGACAGGGGGTTCAAGAGACCCAGTACTTC CAISERQGVQETQYF TRBJ2-5 - TRBV10-3 TRBD1
TGTGCCAGCAGTTCGCCGGGACAGGGTAGCTACGAGCAGTACTTC CASSSPGQGSYEQYF TRBJ2-7 - TRBV28 TRBD1
TGTGCCAGCCTCTCGTATCCAGGTCAAGCCTACGAGCAGTACTTC CASLSYPGQAYEQYF TRBJ2-7 - TRBV6-5 -
TGTGCCAGCAGCTTGCAGGGACCCCCCGAGACCCAGTACTTC CASSLQGPPETQYF TRBJ2-5 - TRBV7-9 -